This TCR beta chain was profiled in a study of neurological immune-mediated disorders. Findings and caveats of the study: The study found no CDR3 amino acid sequences shared by expanded clones across subjects, suggesting private repertoires in all groups. Multiple sclerosis, the disease with the least TCR clonal expansion, fell below healthy controls, whereas HTLV-1-associated myelopathy showed the most.

Time point given: longitudinal time-point 3. 2 million PBMCs stored at -80 C were the source of the unsorted libraries. cDNA was made by 5'RACE with 10-nucleotide random UMIs. In TCRdb, the 5' RACE reads were re-called with MiXCR into one record per CDR3 protein. The profile shows roughly 100,000 distinct CDR3 sequences, 9.5% to 14% of them singletons. Germline CDR1 reads KGHSH; CDR2 reads LQKENI. The CDR3 sequence is 13 residues long. The V and J ends lost 3 bases and 5 bases respectively, with 10 bases between them. At least ten counts were recorded for this clonotype. As yet, its antigen is unknown. Sample: PBMCs. This TCR was recovered from a female donor with HTLV-1-associated myelopathy (HAM/TSP). The chain couples TRBV18 to TRBJ2-5; no clear D gene. As DNA, the CDR3 is TGTGCCAGCTCACCTATGGATCAGGAGACCCAGTACTTC. This gives the protein CASSPMDQETQYF.